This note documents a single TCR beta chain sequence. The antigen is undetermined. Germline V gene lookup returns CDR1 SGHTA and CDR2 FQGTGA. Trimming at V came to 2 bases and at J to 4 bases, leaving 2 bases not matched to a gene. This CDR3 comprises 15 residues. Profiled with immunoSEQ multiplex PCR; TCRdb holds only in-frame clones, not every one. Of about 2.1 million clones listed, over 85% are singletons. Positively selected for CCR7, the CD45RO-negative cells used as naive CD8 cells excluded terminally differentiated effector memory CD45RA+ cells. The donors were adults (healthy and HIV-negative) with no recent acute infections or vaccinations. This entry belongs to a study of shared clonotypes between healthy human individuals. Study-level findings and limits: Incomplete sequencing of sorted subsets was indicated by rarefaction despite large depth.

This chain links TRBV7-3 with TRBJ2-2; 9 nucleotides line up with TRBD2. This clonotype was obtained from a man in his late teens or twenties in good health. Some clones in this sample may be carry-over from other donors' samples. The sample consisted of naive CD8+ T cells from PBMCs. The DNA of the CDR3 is TGTGCCAGCAGCTTACTAGCGGGGACCACCGGGGAGCTGTTTTTT. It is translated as CASSLLAGTTGELFF.